Listed below are T cell receptor beta chains from one sample, sequenced in a study of T cell repertoires in cytomegalovirus infection. No antigen has been identified for these receptors. TCRdb ran MiXCR on the reads and lists one entry per CDR3 protein. The data hold 200,000 to 250,000 distinct CDR3 sequences, with roughly 34% observed a single time. Sequencing was performed on CD8+ T cells from cultured PBMCs, taken from culture after CMV antigen stimulation. The receptor set was obtained from a human donor in good health (CMV status not recorded). Some clones in this sample may be carry-over from other donors' samples. CDR3s include the opening cysteine and the closing phenylalanine or tryptophan. D genes are given only for firm matches. Size is omitted from some rows. Given values are once, few, many or a class for expanded clones.

cdr3_length: 14
j_call: TRBJ2-2
v_call: TRBV7-3
clone_size: few
d_call: -
cdr3_aa: CASSEVANTGELFF
cdr3_nt: TGTGCCAGCAGTGAGGTCGCGAACACCGGGGAGCTGTTTTTT

cdr3_length: 12
j_call: TRBJ1-1
v_call: TRBV7-9
clone_size: many
d_call: -
cdr3_aa: CASSLGGSEAFF
cdr3_nt: TGTGCCAGCAGCTTAGGGGGGAGTGAAGCTTTCTTT

cdr3_length: 14
j_call: TRBJ1-1
v_call: TRBV7-8
clone_size: few
d_call: -
cdr3_aa: CASSYTGLNTEAFF
cdr3_nt: TGTGCCAGCAGCTATACAGGGTTGAACACTGAAGCTTTCTTT

cdr3_length: 17
j_call: TRBJ1-2
v_call: TRBV7-9
clone_size: few
d_call: -
cdr3_aa: CASSSLGSAAKNYGYTF
cdr3_nt: TGTGCCAGCAGCTCGTTAGGCTCAGCAGCCAAGAACTATGGCTACACCTTC

cdr3_length: 15
j_call: TRBJ2-3
v_call: TRBV5-1
clone_size: -
d_call: TRBD1
cdr3_aa: CASSSDRVITDTQYF
cdr3_nt: TGCGCCAGCAGCTCGGACAGGGTTATCACAGATACGCAGTATTTT

cdr3_length: 14
j_call: TRBJ2-1
v_call: TRBV7-8
clone_size: -
d_call: -
cdr3_aa: CASSFSTGYNEQFF
cdr3_nt: TGTGCCAGCAGCTTCTCAACAGGCTACAATGAGCAGTTCTTC

cdr3_length: 14
j_call: TRBJ2-7
v_call: TRBV11-2
clone_size: -
d_call: -
cdr3_aa: CASSFSSATYEQYF
cdr3_nt: TGTGCCAGCAGCTTTTCCTCTGCCACCTACGAGCAGTACTTC

cdr3_length: 17
j_call: TRBJ2-5
v_call: TRBV7-9
clone_size: -
d_call: TRBD1
cdr3_aa: CASSLISKGTGQETQYF
cdr3_nt: TGTGCCAGCAGCTTAATTAGCAAAGGGACAGGCCAAGAGACCCAGTACTTC

cdr3_length: 16
j_call: TRBJ2-1
v_call: TRBV11-2
clone_size: few
d_call: TRBD2
cdr3_aa: CASSLDRGGANNEQFF
cdr3_nt: TGTGCCAGCAGCTTAGATCGGGGAGGGGCCAACAATGAGCAGTTCTTC

cdr3_length: 12
j_call: TRBJ2-1
v_call: TRBV6-1
clone_size: few
d_call: -
cdr3_aa: CASTGSSREQFF
cdr3_nt: TGTGCCAGCACCGGGTCATCAAGGGAGCAGTTCTTC

cdr3_length: 15
j_call: TRBJ2-3
v_call: TRBV7-8
clone_size: -
d_call: -
cdr3_aa: CASSSLNGHTDTQYF
cdr3_nt: TGTGCCAGCAGCTCCCTGAACGGCCACACAGATACGCAGTATTTT

cdr3_length: 14
j_call: TRBJ1-4
v_call: TRBV12-3/TRBV12-4
clone_size: many
d_call: -
cdr3_aa: CASSLTATNEKLFF
cdr3_nt: TGTGCCAGCAGTTTAACGGCAACTAATGAAAAACTGTTTTTT

cdr3_length: 15
j_call: TRBJ2-7
v_call: TRBV12-3/TRBV12-4
clone_size: few
d_call: TRBD2
cdr3_aa: CASSFVAGGTYEQYF
cdr3_nt: TGTGCCAGCAGTTTCGTCGCGGGGGGAACCTACGAGCAGTACTTC

cdr3_length: 16
j_call: TRBJ2-2
v_call: TRBV6-1
clone_size: few
d_call: -
cdr3_aa: CASSSSSGRHTGELFF
cdr3_nt: TGTGCCAGCAGTTCTAGTTCGGGGCGGCACACCGGGGAGCTGTTTTTT

cdr3_length: 14
j_call: TRBJ1-4
v_call: TRBV7-6
clone_size: many
d_call: TRBD1
cdr3_aa: CASSFGRGREKLFF
cdr3_nt: TGTGCCAGCAGCTTTGGCAGGGGGCGAGAAAAACTGTTTTTT

cdr3_length: 16
j_call: TRBJ1-1
v_call: TRBV6-6
clone_size: -
d_call: TRBD1
cdr3_aa: CASIPSRDRLNTEAFF
cdr3_nt: TGTGCCAGCATCCCCAGCCGGGACAGACTGAACACTGAAGCTTTCTTT

cdr3_length: 14
j_call: TRBJ2-3
v_call: TRBV7-2
clone_size: -
d_call: -
cdr3_aa: CASSALGGTDTQYF
cdr3_nt: TGTGCCAGCAGCGCCTTGGGGGGCACAGATACGCAGTATTTT

cdr3_length: 14
j_call: TRBJ2-4
v_call: TRBV28
clone_size: -
d_call: -
cdr3_aa: CASIARGVGDIQYF
cdr3_nt: TGTGCCAGCATCGCCCGGGGAGTCGGAGACATTCAGTACTTC

cdr3_length: 11
j_call: TRBJ1-2
v_call: TRBV7-9
clone_size: few
d_call: -
cdr3_aa: CASSGRGGYTF
cdr3_nt: TGTGCCAGCAGCGGCAGGGGCGGCTACACCTTC

cdr3_length: 18
j_call: TRBJ2-4
v_call: TRBV2
clone_size: few
d_call: -
cdr3_aa: CASSVYLKALIAKNIQYF
cdr3_nt: TGTGCCAGCAGTGTATATCTTAAGGCTCTAATAGCCAAAAACATTCAGTACTTC

cdr3_length: 16
j_call: TRBJ2-6
v_call: TRBV10-3
clone_size: -
d_call: -
cdr3_aa: CAISHPQGSGANVLTF
cdr3_nt: TGTGCCATCAGCCACCCACAGGGTTCTGGGGCCAACGTCCTGACTTTC

cdr3_length: 17
j_call: TRBJ2-1
v_call: TRBV4-1
clone_size: -
d_call: TRBD2
cdr3_aa: CASSQHLLTSGDDEQFF
cdr3_nt: TGCGCCAGCAGCCAACATCTCCTGACTAGCGGGGACGATGAGCAGTTCTTC

cdr3_length: 18
j_call: TRBJ1-2
v_call: TRBV19
clone_size: few
d_call: -
cdr3_aa: CASSTQRAISLANYGYTF
cdr3_nt: TGTGCCAGTAGTACCCAACGGGCCATTTCCCTCGCTAACTATGGCTACACCTTC

cdr3_length: 12
j_call: TRBJ1-5
v_call: TRBV7-6
clone_size: few
d_call: -
cdr3_aa: CASSSGDQPQHF
cdr3_nt: TGTGCCAGCAGCTCGGGGGATCAGCCCCAGCATTTT

cdr3_length: 18
j_call: TRBJ2-5
v_call: TRBV24-1
clone_size: few
d_call: TRBD1
cdr3_aa: CATSGRRKGDRAGETQYF
cdr3_nt: TGTGCCACCAGTGGCCGCAGAAAAGGGGACAGGGCCGGGGAGACCCAGTACTTC

cdr3_length: 15
j_call: TRBJ2-3
v_call: TRBV7-9
clone_size: few
d_call: -
cdr3_aa: CASPSPGSSTDTQYF
cdr3_nt: TGTGCCAGCCCTTCACCCGGGTCAAGCACAGATACACAGTATTTT

cdr3_length: 13
j_call: TRBJ2-3
v_call: TRBV11-2
clone_size: -
d_call: -
cdr3_aa: CASSSIIKDTQYF
cdr3_nt: TGTGCCAGCAGCTCCATAATCAAAGATACGCAGTATTTT